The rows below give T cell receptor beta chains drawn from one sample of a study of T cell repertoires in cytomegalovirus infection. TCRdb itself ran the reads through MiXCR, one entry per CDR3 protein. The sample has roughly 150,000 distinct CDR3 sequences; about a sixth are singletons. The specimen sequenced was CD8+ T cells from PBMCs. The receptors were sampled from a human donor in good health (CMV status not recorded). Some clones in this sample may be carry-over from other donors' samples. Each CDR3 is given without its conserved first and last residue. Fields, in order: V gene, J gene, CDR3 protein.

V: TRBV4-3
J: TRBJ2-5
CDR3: ASSRFRGDQETQY

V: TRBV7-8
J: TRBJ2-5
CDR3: ASSLGTGSQETQY

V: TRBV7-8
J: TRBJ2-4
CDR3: ASSHEGIQY

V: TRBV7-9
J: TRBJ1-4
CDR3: ASSSGTGTEKLF

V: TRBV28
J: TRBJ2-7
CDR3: ASSFLSRTSGRDEQY

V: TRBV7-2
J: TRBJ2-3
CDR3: ASSLLWRDTQY

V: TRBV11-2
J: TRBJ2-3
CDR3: ASSDIPDTQY

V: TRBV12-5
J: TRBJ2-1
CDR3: ASGFAGGPYNEQF

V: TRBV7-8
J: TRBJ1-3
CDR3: ASSFEQGMAGNTIY

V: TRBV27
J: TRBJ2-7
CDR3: ASRGTVSYEQY

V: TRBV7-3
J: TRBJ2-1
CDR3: ASSSLGLAGGDEQF

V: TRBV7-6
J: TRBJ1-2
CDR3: ASSTDSNGYT

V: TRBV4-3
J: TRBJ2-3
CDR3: ASSQEQRVRGEDTQY

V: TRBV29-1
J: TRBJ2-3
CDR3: SGGDRTSGRARDTQY

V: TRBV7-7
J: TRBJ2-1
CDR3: ASSPGTSGNNEQF

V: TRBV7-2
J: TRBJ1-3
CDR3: ASSPKPTVTGGNTIY

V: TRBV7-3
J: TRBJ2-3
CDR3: ASSGDGGDTQY

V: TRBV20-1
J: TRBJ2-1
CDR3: SADDSMNYNEQF

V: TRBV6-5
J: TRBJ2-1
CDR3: ASSYRRGNEQF

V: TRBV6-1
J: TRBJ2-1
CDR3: ASQIAALGNEQF

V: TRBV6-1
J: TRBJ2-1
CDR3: ASSEMALASGPYNEQF

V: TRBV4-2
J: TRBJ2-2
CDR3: ASSRTSSGELF

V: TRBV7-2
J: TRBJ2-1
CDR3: ASSLTYRGSDEQF

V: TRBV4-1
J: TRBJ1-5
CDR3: ASSQEFGQGRNQPQH

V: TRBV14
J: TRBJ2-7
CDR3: ASSQGTGKASYEQY

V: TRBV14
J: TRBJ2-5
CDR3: ASSPAGGPQETQY

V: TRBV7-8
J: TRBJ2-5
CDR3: ASSLGGGYTGETQY

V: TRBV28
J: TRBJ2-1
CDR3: ASSFSDSPEQF

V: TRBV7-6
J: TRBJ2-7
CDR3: ASSSRTSGSPEQY

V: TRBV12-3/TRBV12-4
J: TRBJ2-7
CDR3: ASMGTSGRKTYEQY

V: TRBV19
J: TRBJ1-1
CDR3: ASSISPWTEAF

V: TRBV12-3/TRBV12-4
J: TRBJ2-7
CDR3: ASTIDGYEQY

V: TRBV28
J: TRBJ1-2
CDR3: ASSFIGQASREGYT

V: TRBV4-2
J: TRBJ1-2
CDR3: ATRGQALYGYT

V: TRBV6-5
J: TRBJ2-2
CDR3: ASSYSLGNTGELF

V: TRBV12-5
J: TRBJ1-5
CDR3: ASAKLGAFDQPQH

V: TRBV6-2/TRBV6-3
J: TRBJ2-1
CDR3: ASSYSWGFNEQF

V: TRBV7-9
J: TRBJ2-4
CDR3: ASSLGGMGSKNIQY

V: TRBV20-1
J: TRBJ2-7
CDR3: SARDWLQGGYEQY

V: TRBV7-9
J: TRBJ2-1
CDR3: ASRPTSFADNEQF

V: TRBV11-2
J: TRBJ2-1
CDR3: ASSSSGGRYNEQF

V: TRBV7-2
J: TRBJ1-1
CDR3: ASSYYRDYIEAF

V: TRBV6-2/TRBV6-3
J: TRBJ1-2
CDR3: ASRSFIGLGNDGYT

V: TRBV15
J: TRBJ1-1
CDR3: ATSREDVNTEAF

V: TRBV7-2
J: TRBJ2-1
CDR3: ASSFLAGLRGAYNEQF

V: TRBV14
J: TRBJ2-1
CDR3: ASSFGLAGNYNEQF

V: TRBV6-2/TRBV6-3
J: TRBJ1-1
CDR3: ASSYSKLDRGIEAF

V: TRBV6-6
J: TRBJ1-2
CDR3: ASSYPGQGGGYT

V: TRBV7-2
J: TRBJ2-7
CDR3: ASSLDPDRPYEQY

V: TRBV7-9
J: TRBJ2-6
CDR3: ASSHRVRAPSVLT

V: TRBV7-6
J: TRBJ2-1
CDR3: ASSPSPGSYNEQF

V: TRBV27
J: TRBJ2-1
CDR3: ASSLRSGNEQF

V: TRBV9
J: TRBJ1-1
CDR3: ASSEGGSYMNTEAF

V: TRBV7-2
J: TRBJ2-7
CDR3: ASSLRLGLADYEQY

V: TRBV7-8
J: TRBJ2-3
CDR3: ASSLRGGGAADTQY

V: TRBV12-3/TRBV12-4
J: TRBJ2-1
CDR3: ASSPWASGRSNEQF

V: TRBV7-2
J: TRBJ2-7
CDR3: ASSPPGSIYYEQY

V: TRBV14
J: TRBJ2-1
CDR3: ASSQLLEQF

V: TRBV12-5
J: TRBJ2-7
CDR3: ASGPTAGAYEQY

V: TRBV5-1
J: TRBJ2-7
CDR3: ASRPTVFYEQY